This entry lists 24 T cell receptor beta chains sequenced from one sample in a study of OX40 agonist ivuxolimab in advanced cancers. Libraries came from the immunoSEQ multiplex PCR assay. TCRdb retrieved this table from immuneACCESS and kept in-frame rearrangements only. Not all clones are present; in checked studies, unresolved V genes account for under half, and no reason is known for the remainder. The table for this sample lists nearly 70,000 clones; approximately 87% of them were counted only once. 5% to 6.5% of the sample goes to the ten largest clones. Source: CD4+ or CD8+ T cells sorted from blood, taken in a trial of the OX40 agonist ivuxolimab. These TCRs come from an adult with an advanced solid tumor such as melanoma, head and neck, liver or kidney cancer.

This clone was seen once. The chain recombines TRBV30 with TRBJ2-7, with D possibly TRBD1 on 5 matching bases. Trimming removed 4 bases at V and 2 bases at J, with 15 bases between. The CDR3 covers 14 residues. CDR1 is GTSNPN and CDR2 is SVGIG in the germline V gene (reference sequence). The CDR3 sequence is CAWTGADGPYEQYF. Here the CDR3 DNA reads TGTGCCTGGACTGGGGCGGATGGACCCTACGAGCAGTACTTC.

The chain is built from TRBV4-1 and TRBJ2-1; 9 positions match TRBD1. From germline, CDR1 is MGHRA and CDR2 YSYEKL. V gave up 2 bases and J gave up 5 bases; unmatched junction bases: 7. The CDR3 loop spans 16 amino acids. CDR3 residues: CASSQHRTGVDNEQFF. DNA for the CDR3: TGCGCCAGCAGCCAACACCGGACAGGGGTGGACAATGAGCAGTTCTTC.

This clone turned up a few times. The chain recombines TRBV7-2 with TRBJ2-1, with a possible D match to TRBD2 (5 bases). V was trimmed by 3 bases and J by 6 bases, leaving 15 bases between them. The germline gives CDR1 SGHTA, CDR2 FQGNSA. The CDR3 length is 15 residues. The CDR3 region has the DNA TGTGCCAGCAGCTTTGGACTGGCCGCCCCCAATGAGCAGTTCTTC. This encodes CASSFGLAAPNEQFF. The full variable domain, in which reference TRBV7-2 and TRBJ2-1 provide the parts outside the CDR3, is GAGVSQSPSNKVTEKGKDVELRCDPISGHTALYWYRQSLGQGLEFLIYFQGNSAPDKSGLPSDRFSAERTGGSVSTLTIQRTQQEDSAVYLCASSFGLAAPNEQFFGPGTRLTVL.

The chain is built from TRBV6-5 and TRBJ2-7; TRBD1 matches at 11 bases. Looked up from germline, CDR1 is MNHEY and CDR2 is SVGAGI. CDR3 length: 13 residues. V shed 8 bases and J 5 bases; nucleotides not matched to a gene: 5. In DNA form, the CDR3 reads TGTGCCAGCCATGGGACAGGGGGACACGAGCAGTACTTC. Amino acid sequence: CASHGTGGHEQYF.

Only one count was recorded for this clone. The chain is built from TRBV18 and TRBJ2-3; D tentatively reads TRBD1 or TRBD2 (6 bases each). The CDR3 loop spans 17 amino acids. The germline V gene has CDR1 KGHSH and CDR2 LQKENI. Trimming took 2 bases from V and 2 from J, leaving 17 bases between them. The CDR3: CASSPMRGGSDTDTQYF. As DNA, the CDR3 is TGTGCCAGCTCACCAATGCGAGGGGGGAGTGACACAGATACGCAGTATTTT.

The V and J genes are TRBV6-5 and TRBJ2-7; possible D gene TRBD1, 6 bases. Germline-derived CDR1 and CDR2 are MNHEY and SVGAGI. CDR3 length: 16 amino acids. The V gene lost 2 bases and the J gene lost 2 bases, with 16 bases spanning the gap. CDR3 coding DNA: TGTGCCAGCAGTTACGGTCTACAGGGTTTCGCCTACGAGCAGTACTTC. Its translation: CASSYGLQGFAYEQYF.

The CDR3 spells CASSFGQGNTGELFF. In nucleotides, the CDR3 is TGTGCCAGCAGCTTTGGGCAGGGGAACACCGGGGAGCTGTTTTTT. The V and J genes are TRBV28 and TRBJ2-2, with D tentatively TRBD1 (5 bases). From germline, CDR1 is MDHEN and CDR2 SYDVKM. CDR3 length equals 15 residues. Trimming cost V 6 bases and J 1 base, with 12 bases left between them.

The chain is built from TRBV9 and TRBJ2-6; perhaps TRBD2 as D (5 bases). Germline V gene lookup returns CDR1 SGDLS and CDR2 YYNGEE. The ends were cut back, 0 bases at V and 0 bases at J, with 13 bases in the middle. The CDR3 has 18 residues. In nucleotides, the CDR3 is TGTGCCAGCAGCGTAGGGCCTGGGGAGTTCTCTGGGGCCAACGTCCTGACTTTC. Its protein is CASSVGPGEFSGANVLTF.

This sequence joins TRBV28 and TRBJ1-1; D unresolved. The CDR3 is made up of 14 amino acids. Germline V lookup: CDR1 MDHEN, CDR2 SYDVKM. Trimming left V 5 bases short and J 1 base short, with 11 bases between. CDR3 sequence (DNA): TGTGCCAGCAGTCCCCCGCGAGAGAACACTGAAGCTTTCTTT. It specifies CASSPPRENTEAFF.

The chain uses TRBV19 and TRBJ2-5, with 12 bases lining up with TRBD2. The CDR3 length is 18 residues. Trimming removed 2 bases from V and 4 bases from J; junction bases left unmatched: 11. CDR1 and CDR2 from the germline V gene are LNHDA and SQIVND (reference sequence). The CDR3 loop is CASSISPSGGAERETQYF. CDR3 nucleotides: TGTGCCAGTAGTATATCGCCTAGCGGGGGGGCGGAACGAGAGACCCAGTACTTC. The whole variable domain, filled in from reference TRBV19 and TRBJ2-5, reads DGGITQSPKYLFRKEGQNVTLSCEQNLNHDAMYWYRQDPGQGLRLIYYSQIVNDFQKGDIAEGYSVSREKKESFPLTVTSAQKNPTAFYLCASSISPSGGAERETQYFGPGTRLLVL.

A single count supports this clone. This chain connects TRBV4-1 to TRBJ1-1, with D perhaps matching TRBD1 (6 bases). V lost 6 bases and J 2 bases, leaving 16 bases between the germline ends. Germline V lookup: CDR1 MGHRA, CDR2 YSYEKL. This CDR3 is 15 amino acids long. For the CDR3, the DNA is TGCGCCAGCAGAACAAGACAGGACATAAACACTGAAGCTTTCTTT. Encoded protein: CASRTRQDINTEAFF.

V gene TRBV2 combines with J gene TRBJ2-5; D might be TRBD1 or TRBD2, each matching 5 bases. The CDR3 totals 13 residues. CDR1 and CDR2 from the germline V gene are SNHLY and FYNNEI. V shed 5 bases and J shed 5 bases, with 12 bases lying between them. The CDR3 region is CASSLRGDETQYF. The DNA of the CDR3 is TGTGCCAGCAGTTTGAGGGGAGACGAGACCCAGTACTTC.

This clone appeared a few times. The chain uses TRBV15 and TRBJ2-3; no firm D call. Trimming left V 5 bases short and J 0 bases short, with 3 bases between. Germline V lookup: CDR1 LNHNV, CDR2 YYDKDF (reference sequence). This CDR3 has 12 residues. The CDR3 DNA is TGTGCCACCAGCGTGAGCACAGATACGCAGTATTTT. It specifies CATSVSTDTQYF.

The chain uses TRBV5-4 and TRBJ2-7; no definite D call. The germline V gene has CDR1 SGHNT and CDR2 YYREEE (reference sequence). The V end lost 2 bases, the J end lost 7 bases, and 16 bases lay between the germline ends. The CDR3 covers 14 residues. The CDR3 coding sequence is TGTGCCAGCAGCTTTGGAGCCATCGATGGGGAGCAGTACTTC. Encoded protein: CASSFGAIDGEQYF.

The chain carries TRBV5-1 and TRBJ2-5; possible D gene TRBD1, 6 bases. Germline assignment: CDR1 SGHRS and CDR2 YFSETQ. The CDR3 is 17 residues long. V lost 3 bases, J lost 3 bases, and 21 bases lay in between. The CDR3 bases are TGCGCCAGCAGCTGGACGTTCCGGGACACCTACGAAGAGACCCAGTACTTC. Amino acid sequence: CASSWTFRDTYEETQYF. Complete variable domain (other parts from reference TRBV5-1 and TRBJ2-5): KAGVTQTPRYLIKTRGQQVTLSCSPISGHRSVSWYQQTPGQGLQFLFEYFSETQRNKGNFPGRFSGRQFSNSRSEMNVSTLELGDSALYLCASSWTFRDTYEETQYFGPGTRLLVL.

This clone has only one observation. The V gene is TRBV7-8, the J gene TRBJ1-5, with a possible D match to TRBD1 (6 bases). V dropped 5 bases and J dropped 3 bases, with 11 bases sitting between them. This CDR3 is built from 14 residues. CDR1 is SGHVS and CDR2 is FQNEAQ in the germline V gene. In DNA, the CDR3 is TGTGCCAGCAGCCCCAGGACAGACAATCAGCCCCAGCATTTT. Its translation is CASSPRTDNQPQHF.

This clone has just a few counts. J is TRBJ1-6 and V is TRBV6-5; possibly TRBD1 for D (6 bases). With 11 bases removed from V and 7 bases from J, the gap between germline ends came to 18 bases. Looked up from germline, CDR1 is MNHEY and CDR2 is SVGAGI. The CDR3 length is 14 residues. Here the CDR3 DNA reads TGTGCCTCGATTTTCCGGGACACGAATTCACCCCTCCACTTT. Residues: CASIFRDTNSPLHF.

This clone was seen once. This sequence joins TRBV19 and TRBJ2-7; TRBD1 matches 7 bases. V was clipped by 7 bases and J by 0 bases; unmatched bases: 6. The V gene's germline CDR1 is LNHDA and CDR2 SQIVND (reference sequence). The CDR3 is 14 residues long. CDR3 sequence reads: CASTPTGLSYEQYF. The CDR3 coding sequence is TGTGCCAGTACCCCGACAGGGCTCTCCTACGAGCAGTACTTC. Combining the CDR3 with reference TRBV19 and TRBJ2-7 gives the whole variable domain DGGITQSPKYLFRKEGQNVTLSCEQNLNHDAMYWYRQDPGQGLRLIYYSQIVNDFQKGDIAEGYSVSREKKESFPLTVTSAQKNPTAFYLCASTPTGLSYEQYFGPGTRLTVT.

The chain's CDR3 is CASSLGPGGNTGELFF. DNA for the CDR3: TGCGCCAGCAGCTTGGGGCCGGGCGGGAACACCGGGGAGCTGTTTTTT. The J gene is TRBJ2-2, the V gene TRBV5-1, with D hard to call. Trimming removed 0 bases at V and 1 base at J, with 10 bases between. The CDR3 spans 16 residues. Germline assignment: CDR1 SGHRS and CDR2 YFSETQ.

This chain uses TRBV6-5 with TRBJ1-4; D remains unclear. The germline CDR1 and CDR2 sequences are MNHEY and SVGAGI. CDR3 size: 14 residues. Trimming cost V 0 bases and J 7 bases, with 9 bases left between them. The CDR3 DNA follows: TGTGCCAGCAGTTACTCAGGGCTTGCTGAAAAACTGTTTTTT. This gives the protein CASSYSGLAEKLFF.

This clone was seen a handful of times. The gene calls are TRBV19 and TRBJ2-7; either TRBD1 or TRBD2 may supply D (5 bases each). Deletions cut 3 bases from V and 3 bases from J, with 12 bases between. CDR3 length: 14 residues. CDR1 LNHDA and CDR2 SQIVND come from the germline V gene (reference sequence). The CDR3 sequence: CASSIRDGGYEQYF. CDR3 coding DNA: TGTGCCAGTAGTATCCGGGACGGTGGCTACGAGCAGTACTTC.

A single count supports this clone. CDR3 nucleotides: TGTGCCAGCAGTTACTATGGACAGTCTGAAGCTTTCTTT. Translated: CASSYYGQSEAFF. V is TRBV6-5 and J is TRBJ1-1; possible D gene TRBD1, 6 bases. The CDR3 spans 13 residues. Germline assignment: CDR1 MNHEY and CDR2 SVGAGI. V lost 1 base and J lost 6, with 9 bases in between.

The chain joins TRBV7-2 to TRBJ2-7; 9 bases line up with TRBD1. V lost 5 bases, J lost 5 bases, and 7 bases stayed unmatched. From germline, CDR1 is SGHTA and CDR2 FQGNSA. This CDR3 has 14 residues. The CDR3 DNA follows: TGTGCCAGCAGCCCCGGGACAGGGTTCAACGAGCAGTACTTC. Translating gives CASSPGTGFNEQYF.

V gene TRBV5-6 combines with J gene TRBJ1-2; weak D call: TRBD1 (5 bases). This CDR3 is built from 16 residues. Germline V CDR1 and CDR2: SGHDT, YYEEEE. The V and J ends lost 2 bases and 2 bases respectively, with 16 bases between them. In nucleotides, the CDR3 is TGTGCCAGCAGCTTCCGAACGGGGGTAGGGAACTATGGCTACACCTTC. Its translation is CASSFRTGVGNYGYTF.